The clone carrying this TCR beta chain was picked up a small number of times. Antigen unknown. Sequencing was performed with immunoSEQ multiplex PCR; in TCRdb, only in-frame clones are kept and a portion is missing. The sample has some 50,000 clones; 75% to 90% are singletons. The data stem from a study of OX40 agonist ivuxolimab in advanced cancers. General study results and limits: Within 6 weeks, CD4+ and CD8+ blood T cells expanded clonally at 0.1 to 3.0 mg/kg.

This clonotype originated in an adult with an advanced solid tumor such as melanoma, head and neck, liver or kidney cancer. Sequencing was performed on CD4+ or CD8+ T cells sorted from blood, taken in a trial of the OX40 agonist ivuxolimab.

This chain's CDR3 is CASSQDREEGYTF. CDR3 coding DNA: TGTGCCAGCAGCCAGGACAGGGAGGAAGGCTACACCTTC. V is TRBV7-2 and J is TRBJ1-2, with 8 bases matching TRBD1. Trimming cost V 5 bases and J 8 bases; bases outside gene matches: 7. The CDR3 consists of 13 residues. Germline values: CDR1 SGHTA, CDR2 FQGNSA.